This paragraph covers one T cell receptor (beta chain) sequence. Its antigen is not identified. Unmatched junction bases numbered 12, after V lost 4 bases and J lost 0 bases. In germline, CDR1 is LGHDT, CDR2 YNNKEL (reference sequence). The CDR3 consists of 18 residues. UMIs were added to TCR cDNA along with a universal primer site when it was made by 5'RACE template switching. TCRdb independently ran MiXCR on the 5' RACE reads; one entry per CDR3 protein. The profile shows some 600,000 distinct CDR3 sequences, about 17% of them singletons. This entry is derived from a study of T cells after yellow fever vaccination. Study-level points and caveats: Among all clonotypes, a small share was observed in both CD4 and CD8 compartments.

The receptor's source is a man younger than 30 who received the YFV17D yellow fever vaccine. The specimen was PBMCs, collected less than 6 days after the first yellow fever vaccination. V usage is TRBV3-1 and J usage is TRBJ1-3; 7 bases agree with TRBD1. The CDR3 loop reads CASSPSTRQGFSGNTIYF. The CDR3 DNA reads TGTGCCAGCAGCCCCTCAACAAGACAGGGCTTCTCTGGAAACACCATATATTTT. Combining the CDR3 with reference TRBV3-1 and TRBJ1-3 gives the whole variable domain DTAVSQTPKYLVTQMGNDKSIKCEQNLGHDTMYWYKQDSKKFLKIMFSYNNKELIINETVPNRFSPKSPDKAHLNLHINSLELGDSAVYFCASSPSTRQGFSGNTIYFGEGSWLTVV.